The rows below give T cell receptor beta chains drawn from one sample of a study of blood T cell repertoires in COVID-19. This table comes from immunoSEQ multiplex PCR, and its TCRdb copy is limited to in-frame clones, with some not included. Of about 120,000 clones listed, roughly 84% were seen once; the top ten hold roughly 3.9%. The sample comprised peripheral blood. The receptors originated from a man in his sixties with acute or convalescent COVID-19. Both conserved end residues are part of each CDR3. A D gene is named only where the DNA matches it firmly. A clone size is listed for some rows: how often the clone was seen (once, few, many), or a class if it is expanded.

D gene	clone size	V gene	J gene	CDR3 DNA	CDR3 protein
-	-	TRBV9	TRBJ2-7	TGTGCCAGCAGCGTAGCAGCAGGGGCTGGCGAGCAGTACTTC	CASSVAAGAGEQYF
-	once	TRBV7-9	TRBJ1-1	TGTGCCAGCAGCTTCCCCATGAGCCTTTCTAACACTGAAGCTTTCTTT	CASSFPMSLSNTEAFF
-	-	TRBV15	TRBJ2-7	TGTGCCACCACCACGACAGAAGCCGACGAGCAGTACTTC	CATTTTEADEQYF
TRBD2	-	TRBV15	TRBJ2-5	TGTGCCACCAGCAGAGATCACGGGGGGCAAGAGACCCAGTACTTC	CATSRDHGGQETQYF
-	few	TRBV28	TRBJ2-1	TGTGCCAGCAGTTACGCTAGGAGAGATGAGCAGTTCTTC	CASSYARRDEQFF
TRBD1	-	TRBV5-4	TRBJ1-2	TGTGCCAGCAGCCCGACAGGGATAGGCGGCTACACCTTC	CASSPTGIGGYTF
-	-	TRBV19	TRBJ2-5	TGTGCCAGTAGTCTAGGCTGGGGGGACCAAGAGACCCAGTACTTC	CASSLGWGDQETQYF
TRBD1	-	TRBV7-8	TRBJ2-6	TGTGCCAGCAGCTACCGGGACAGGCTTCTCTCTGGGGCCAACGTCCTGACTTTC	CASSYRDRLLSGANVLTF
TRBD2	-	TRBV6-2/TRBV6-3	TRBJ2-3	TGTGCCAGCAGTTACGGGGGCTCCGGCGGGAGGGCCACAGATACGCAGTATTTT	CASSYGGSGGRATDTQYF
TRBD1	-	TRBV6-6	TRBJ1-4	TGTGCCAGCAGTTATCCAGGGACAGGGGATGAAAAACTGTTTTTT	CASSYPGTGDEKLFF
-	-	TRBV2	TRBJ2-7	TGTGCCAGCAGGGCCTTTTCTGGGCACGAGCAGTACTTC	CASRAFSGHEQYF
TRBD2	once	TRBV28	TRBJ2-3	TGTGCCAGCACCCCACCTGCGGGAGTGTCTGCAGATACGCAGTATTTT	CASTPPAGVSADTQYF
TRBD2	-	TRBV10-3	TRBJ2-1	TGTGCCATCAGTGATTTGCGGGAGAGTCGCAATGAGCAGTTCTTC	CAISDLRESRNEQFF
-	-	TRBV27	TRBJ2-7	TGTGCCAGCAGTTATTCGACGGGGTCCTACGAGCAGTACTTC	CASSYSTGSYEQYF
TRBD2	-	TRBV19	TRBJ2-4	TGTGCCAGTAGTATAAGGACTAGCGGGGTTGGAGGGGCCAAAAACATTCAGTACTTC	CASSIRTSGVGGAKNIQYF
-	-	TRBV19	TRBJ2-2	TGTGCCAGTAGTCCACAGGGTCTGAACACCGGGGAGCTGTTTTTT	CASSPQGLNTGELFF
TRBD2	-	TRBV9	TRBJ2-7	TGTGCCAGCAGCCCCCGAAGCCGACTAGCGGGGCCCTACGAGCAGTACTTC	CASSPRSRLAGPYEQYF
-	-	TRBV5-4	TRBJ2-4	TGTGCCAGCAGCTTGGGCCGGGAGCTAGCCAAAAACATTCAGTACTTC	CASSLGRELAKNIQYF
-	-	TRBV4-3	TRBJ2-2	TGCGCCAGCAGCCAAGATAGCCAGGGCACCGGGGAGCTGTTTTTT	CASSQDSQGTGELFF
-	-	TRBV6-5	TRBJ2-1	TGTGCCAGCAGTTATACCAGATCTGGTGAGCAGTTCTTC	CASSYTRSGEQFF
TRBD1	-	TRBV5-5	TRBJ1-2	TGTGCCAGCAGCTTGCGGGACAGGGAGTACTATGGCTACACCTTC	CASSLRDREYYGYTF
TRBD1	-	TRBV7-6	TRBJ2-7	TGTGCCAGCAGCATTGGGACAGGGGGCGGCTACGAGCAGTACTTC	CASSIGTGGGYEQYF
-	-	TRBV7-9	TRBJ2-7	TGTGCCAGCAGCCCTCCCGGGGTCTGGTACGAGCAGTACTTC	CASSPPGVWYEQYF
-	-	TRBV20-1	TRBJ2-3	TGCAGTGCTAGTTTTCCGCAGGATACGCAGTATTTT	CSASFPQDTQYF
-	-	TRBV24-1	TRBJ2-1	TGTGCCACCAGTGACGTGAGCTCCTACAATGAGCAGTTCTTC	CATSDVSSYNEQFF
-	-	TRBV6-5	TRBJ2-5	TGTGCCAGCACTCAGCGTGAGACCCAGTACTTC	CASTQRETQYF
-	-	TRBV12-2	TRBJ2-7	TGTGCAAGTCGCTTAGCCCTCCGGGTCCTGAGCTCCTACGAGCAGTACTTC	CASRLALRVLSSYEQYF
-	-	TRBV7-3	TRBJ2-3	TGTGCCAGCAGCCAAGCAGGGGTGGGCACAGATACGCAGTATTTT	CASSQAGVGTDTQYF
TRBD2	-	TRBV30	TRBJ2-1	TGTGCCTGGAGTGCCGGGACTAGCGGGTCCAATGAGCAGTTCTTC	CAWSAGTSGSNEQFF
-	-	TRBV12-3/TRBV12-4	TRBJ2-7	TGTGCCAGCGCTCAGGGATTTTTGTACGAGCAGTACTTC	CASAQGFLYEQYF
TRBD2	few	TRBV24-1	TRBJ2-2	TGTGCCACCAGTGATAGGGGCGGGAGGGCCGAGCGCACCGGGGAGCTGTTTTTT	CATSDRGGRAERTGELFF
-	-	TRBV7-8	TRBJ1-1	TGTGCCAGCAGCTTACGGAGGGTGAACACTGAAGCTTTCTTT	CASSLRRVNTEAFF
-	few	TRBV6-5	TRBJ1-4	TGTGCCAGCAGTTACGGCGGGGGAACTAATGAAAAACTGTTTTTT	CASSYGGGTNEKLFF
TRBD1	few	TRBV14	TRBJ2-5	TGTGCCAGCAGCCAAGGACGGGACAGGGTGATGGAGACCCAGTACTTC	CASSQGRDRVMETQYF
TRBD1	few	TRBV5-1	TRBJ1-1	TGCGCCAGCAGCTCCCCGGGACAGGGTAACACTGAAGCTTTCTTT	CASSSPGQGNTEAFF
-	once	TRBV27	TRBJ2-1	TGTGCCAGCAGAATCGCAGGTAACCTTCGCAATGAGCAGTTCTTC	CASRIAGNLRNEQFF
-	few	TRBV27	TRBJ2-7	TGTGCCACCTTGGACAGCCTAAGACAGCAGTACTTC	CATLDSLRQQYF
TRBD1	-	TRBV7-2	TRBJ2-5	TGTGCCAGCAGCCAACGTGGACAGGGGGTACAAGAGACCCAGTACTTC	CASSQRGQGVQETQYF
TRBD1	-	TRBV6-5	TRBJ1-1	TGTGCCAGCAGTCGACAGGGTTTAGACACTGAAGCTTTCTTT	CASSRQGLDTEAFF
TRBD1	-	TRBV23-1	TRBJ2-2	TGCGCCGTCCGGGACAGGTACACCGGGGAGCTGTTTTTT	CAVRDRYTGELFF
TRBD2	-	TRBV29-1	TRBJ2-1	TGCAGCGTTGAGACTAGCGGAGTTGAGCAGTTCTTC	CSVETSGVEQFF
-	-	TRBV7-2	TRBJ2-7	TGTGCCAGCAGCTTACCTAATACCTACGAGCAGTACTTC	CASSLPNTYEQYF
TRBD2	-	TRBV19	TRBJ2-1	TGTGCCAGTAGTCCGAGGACTAGCGGGGGCAATGAGCAGTTCTTC	CASSPRTSGGNEQFF
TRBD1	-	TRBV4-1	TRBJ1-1	TGCGCCAGCAGCCAAGATCTTGGGGACAGGGCAAAGAACACTGAAGCTTTCTTT	CASSQDLGDRAKNTEAFF
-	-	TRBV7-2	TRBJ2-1	TGTGCCAGCAGCTTATCCAGCGGGTACAATGAGCAGTTCTTC	CASSLSSGYNEQFF
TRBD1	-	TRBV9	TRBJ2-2	TGTGCCAGCAGGTGGCAGGGGGACACCGGGGAGCTGTTTTTT	CASRWQGDTGELFF
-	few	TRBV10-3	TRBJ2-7	TGTGCCATCAGTGAGTCCGGACTAACCGGGATGTACGAGCAGTACTTC	CAISESGLTGMYEQYF
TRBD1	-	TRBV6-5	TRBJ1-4	TGTGCCAGCAGTTACTGGGGACAGGGGAGGGAAAAACTGTTTTTT	CASSYWGQGREKLFF
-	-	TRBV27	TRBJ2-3	TGTGCCAGCAGTTCTTCCCTTATCACAGATACGCAGTATTTT	CASSSSLITDTQYF
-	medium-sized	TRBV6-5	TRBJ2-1	TGTGCCAGCAGTTATGAGGTAGCTGCTCAGGAGCAGTTCTTC	CASSYEVAAQEQFF
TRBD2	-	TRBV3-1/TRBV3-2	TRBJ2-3	TGTGCCAGCAGCCATTTGACTAGCGGGAGCCTCTTGCAGTATTTT	CASSHLTSGSLLQYF
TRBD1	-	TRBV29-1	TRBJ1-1	TGCAGCGGACAGGGCGGGAACACTGAAGCTTTCTTT	CSGQGGNTEAFF
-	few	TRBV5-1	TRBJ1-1	TGCGCCAGCAGCTTCGGCGGGACGGCTAACACTGAAGCTTTCTTT	CASSFGGTANTEAFF
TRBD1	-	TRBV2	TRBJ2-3	TGTGCCAGCAGGAGGCTCGGGACAGATGTACAACGGACGCAGTATTTT	CASRRLGTDVQRTQYF